This T cell receptor (beta chain) was sequenced for a study of T cell responses to AZD1222 COVID-19 vaccine. The V and J ends lost 7 bases and 2 bases respectively, with 6 bases between them. This CDR3 has 12 residues. Germline assignment: CDR1 MDHEN and CDR2 SYDVKM. The analysis combined second doses at about 4 or about 12 weeks. Assay used: immunoSEQ multiplex PCR; TCRdb lists only in-frame clones, some missing. Altogether more than 110,000 clones are present, 80% to 95% being singletons, with the ten largest covering 3.6%. This specimen consisted of peripheral blood, obtained 28 days after the second AZD1222 dose. The TCR was taken from an adult who received the AZD1222 COVID-19 vaccine. The rearrangement joins TRBV28 to TRBJ1-3; a possible D gene is TRBD1 (5 bases). The CDR3 spells CASKGTGNTIYF. In DNA form, the CDR3 reads TGTGCCAGCAAGGGGACTGGAAACACCATATATTTT.